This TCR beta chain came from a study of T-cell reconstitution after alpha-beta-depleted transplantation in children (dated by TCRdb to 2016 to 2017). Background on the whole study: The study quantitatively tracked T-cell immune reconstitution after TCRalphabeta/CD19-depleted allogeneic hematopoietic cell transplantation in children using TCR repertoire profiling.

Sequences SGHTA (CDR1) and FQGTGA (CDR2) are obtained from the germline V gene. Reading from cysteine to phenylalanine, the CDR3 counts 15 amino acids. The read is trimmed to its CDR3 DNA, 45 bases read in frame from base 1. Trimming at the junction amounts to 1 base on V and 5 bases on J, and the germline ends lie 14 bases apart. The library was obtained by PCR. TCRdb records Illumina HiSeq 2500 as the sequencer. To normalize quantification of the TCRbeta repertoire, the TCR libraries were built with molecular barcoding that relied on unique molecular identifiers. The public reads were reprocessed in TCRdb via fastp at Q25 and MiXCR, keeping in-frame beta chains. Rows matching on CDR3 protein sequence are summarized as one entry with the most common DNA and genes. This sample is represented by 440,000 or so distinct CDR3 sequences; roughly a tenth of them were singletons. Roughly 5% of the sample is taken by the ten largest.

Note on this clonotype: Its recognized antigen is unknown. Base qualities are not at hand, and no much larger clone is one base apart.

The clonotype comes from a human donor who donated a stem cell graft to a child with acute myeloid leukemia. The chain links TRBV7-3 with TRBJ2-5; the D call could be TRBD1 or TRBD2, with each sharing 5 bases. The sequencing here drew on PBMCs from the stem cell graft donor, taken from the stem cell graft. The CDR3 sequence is CASSLIPGWGETQYF. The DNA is TGTGCCAGCAGCTTAATTCCAGGGTGGGGGGAGACCCAGTACTTC. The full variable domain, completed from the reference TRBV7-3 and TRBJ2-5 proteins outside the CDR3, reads GAGVSQTPSNKVTEKGKYVELRCDPISGHTALYWYRQSLGQGPEFLIYFQGTGAADDSGLPNDRFFAVRPEGSVSTLKIQRTERGDSAVYLCASSLIPGWGETQYFGPGTRLLVL.